The 13 T cell receptor beta chains below all came from one sample that was sequenced in a study of blood T cell repertoires in COVID-19. The table came from immunoSEQ multiplex PCR; TCRdb's copy has only in-frame clones and leaves some out. The sample has 200,000 to 250,000 clones, roughly 88% seen once. The sample consisted of peripheral blood. These receptors were obtained from a man aged 25-45 years who had recovered from COVID-19.

The chain recombines TRBV14 with TRBJ1-6; 11 bases match TRBD1. J was trimmed by 0 bases and V by 1 base; bases with no gene match: 2. In germline, CDR1 is SGHDN, CDR2 FVKESK. CDR3 length: 18 amino acids. The CDR3 region is CASSQGTGGVSYNSPLHF. The CDR3 nucleotides read TGTGCCAGCAGCCAAGGGACAGGGGGCGTCTCCTATAATTCACCCCTCCACTTT.

The chain couples TRBV7-2 to TRBJ2-3, with 10 positions matching TRBD2. V was pared by 4 bases and J by 4 bases, with 5 bases of the junction left unmatched. Germline CDR1 reads SGHTA; CDR2 reads FQGNSA. The CDR3 is made up of 15 amino acids. For the CDR3, the DNA is TGTGCCAGCAGCTCCCAGACTAGCGGGTCAGATACGCAGTATTTT. Protein sequence: CASSSQTSGSDTQYF.

V is TRBV6-5 and J is TRBJ2-2, with 8 bases identical to TRBD1. Germline trimming cut 7 bases from V and 6 bases from J; bases unmatched to any gene: 10. This CDR3 is built from 15 residues. CDR1 is MNHEY, CDR2 SVGAGI, per germline. The DNA of the CDR3 is TGTGCCAGCATCCTAGACAGGGGAAGGGCCGGGGAGCTGTTTTTT. Protein: CASILDRGRAGELFF.

Of note for this clone: Germline is not matched at one junction end, which may reflect a read error. J is TRBJ2-1 and V is TRBV11-2; possibly TRBD2 for D (6 bases). The CDR3 has 12 residues. The V gene's germline CDR1 is SGHAT and CDR2 FQNNGV. The CDR3 here is CASSTMGGLEIF. The CDR3 DNA reads TGTGCCAGCAGCACTATGGGGGGATTAGAGATCTTC.

The J gene is TRBJ2-2, the V gene TRBV19, with D possibly matching TRBD1 (6 bases). CDR1 LNHDA and CDR2 SQIVND come from the germline V gene (reference sequence). V was shortened by 4 bases and J by 3 bases, with 24 bases between the two germline ends. CDR3 length equals 19 residues. The CDR3 sequence is CASSSPPRLGTQHTGELFF. DNA of the CDR3: TGTGCCAGTAGTAGCCCCCCCCGGCTGGGGACACAACACACCGGGGAGCTGTTTTTT.

V usage is TRBV18 and J usage is TRBJ1-2, with D possibly being TRBD1 (5 bases). CDR3 length: 17 amino acids. V lost 3 bases and J 8 bases, leaving 25 bases between the germline ends. Germline V gives CDR1 KGHSH, CDR2 LQKENI. The CDR3 DNA sequence: TGTGCCAGCTCACCTCCGTCACCAGGGCAGGTCGCGTTCGGCTACACCTTC. Encoded protein: CASSPPSPGQVAFGYTF.

This clone has more than one count but fewer than ten. V and J are TRBV5-1 and TRBJ1-2; possibly TRBD1 for D (6 bases). This CDR3 is built from 16 residues. Germline V gene data show CDR1 as SGHRS and CDR2 as YFSETQ. The V and J ends lost 3 bases and 8 bases respectively, with 23 bases between them. The CDR3 loop reads CASSSLTGDRPKGYTF. For the CDR3, the DNA is TGCGCCAGCAGCTCCCTTACTGGCGACAGGCCGAAAGGCTACACCTTC.

The J gene is TRBJ1-1, the V gene TRBV6-5; 8 nucleotides align to TRBD1. Unmatched junction bases numbered 1, after V lost 5 bases and J lost 8 bases. CDR3 size: 11 residues. Germline CDR1 is MNHEY and CDR2 is SVGAGI. The CDR3 sequence is CASSQGAEAFF. The CDR3 DNA reads TGTGCCAGCAGTCAGGGGGCCGAAGCTTTCTTT.

This clone has just one count. The chain is built from TRBV11-2 and TRBJ2-7; TRBD1 aligns across 7 bases. The length of the CDR3 is 13 residues. CDR1 and CDR2 (germline): SGHAT, FQNNGV. The V segment lost 5 bases and the J segment 6 bases; nucleotides outside the gene matches: 7. The CDR3 reads CASSRQGPGEQYF. DNA for the CDR3: TGTGCCAGCAGCCGACAGGGCCCGGGCGAGCAGTACTTC.

CDR3 in DNA: TGTGCCAGCAGCATTATGACAGTTAACTATGGCTACACCTTC. Its translation: CASSIMTVNYGYTF. V usage is TRBV5-5 and J usage is TRBJ1-2; weak D call: TRBD1 (5 bases). Germline lookup yields CDR1 SGHKS and CDR2 YYEKEE (reference sequence). V was trimmed by 4 bases and J by 1 base, leaving 11 bases between them. This CDR3 spans 14 amino acids. The full variable domain, its missing parts supplied by reference TRBV5-5 and TRBJ1-2, is DAGVTQSPTHLIKTRGQQVTLRCSPISGHKSVSWYQQVLGQGPQFIFQYYEKEERGRGNFPDRFSARQFPNYSSELNVNALLLGDSALYLCASSIMTVNYGYTFGSGTRLTVV.

This clone has just a few counts. The V call is TRBV7-8, the J call TRBJ1-5, with TRBD1 matching over 10 bases. V trimming: 5 bases; J trimming: 5 bases; junction bases outside the gene matches: 3. Germline lookup yields CDR1 SGHVS and CDR2 FQNEAQ. CDR3 length: 14 amino acids. DNA for the CDR3: TGTGCCAGCAGCCGAGGACAGGGGGATCAGCCCCAGCATTTT. Its protein product is CASSRGQGDQPQHF.

This chain connects TRBV14 to TRBJ1-4; D is perhaps TRBD1 (5 bases). This CDR3 contains 15 residues. CDR1 SGHDN and CDR2 FVKESK come from the germline V gene. V lost 4 bases to trimming and J lost 7 bases, with 16 bases between them. DNA for the CDR3: TGTGCCAGCAGCCCTCAGGGCGAGCCCGGTGAAAAACTGTTTTTT. It specifies CASSPQGEPGEKLFF.

The V and J genes are TRBV24-1 and TRBJ2-6, with 10 bases matching TRBD1. Germline V lookup: CDR1 KGHDR, CDR2 SFDVKD. With V trimmed by 0 bases and J by 0 bases, 4 bases remained unmatched. CDR3 size: 19 residues. CDR3 residues: CATSDLRGQGGSGANVLTF. The CDR3 coding sequence is TGTGCCACCAGTGATTTGCGAGGACAGGGGGGCTCTGGGGCCAACGTCCTGACTTTC.